This TCR beta chain was sequenced during a study of cytomegalovirus exposure and HLA in healthy donors. To note about this clone: Its antigen is unknown.

Study outcomes and limitations: Being productive about 87% or about 30% of the time was typical of most TCR beta V segments in an earlier analysis. Later analysis suggested most CMV-associated TCR beta chains were HLA-restricted. Reportedly, HLA-A and HLA-B alleles of most subjects were accurately predicted from TCR beta.

The PCR made use of 60 Vbeta and 13 Jbeta primers. TCRdb's table, derived via immunoSEQ multiplex PCR, lists solely in-frame clones and lacks some. The sample holds fewer than 200,000 clones; 65% to 85% are singletons and the top ten take 4.5%. The length of the CDR3 is 15 residues. Germline-derived CDR1 and CDR2 are KGHSH and LQKENI. V dropped 2 bases and J dropped 6 bases, with 17 bases sitting between them. The sequencing input was PBMCs. The receptor was isolated from a woman aged 50 to 60 in good health and CMV-seropositive. J is TRBJ2-7 and V is TRBV18; TRBD1 is a possible D gene (6 bases). The CDR3 is CASSPKGHLSGEQYF. For the CDR3, the DNA is TGTGCCAGCTCACCAAAGGGACATCTATCGGGCGAGCAGTACTTC.